This T cell receptor (beta chain) was found in a study of cytomegalovirus exposure and HLA in healthy donors. Study overall: Unique TCRs numbering some 93 million, obtained from HLA-typed donors, made up an early data release.

The primer mix had 60 Vbeta and 13 Jbeta primers. The repertoire was sequenced with immunoSEQ multiplex PCR; TCRdb's copy has only in-frame clones and lacks some. The top ten hold 3% to 4.5% of the sample, which has some 210,000 clones, around 73% seen once. The table lists this clone with a few counts. This CDR3 has 15 residues. This chain uses TRBV21-1 with TRBJ2-2; TRBD1, the D gene given by the table, was not confirmed from the DNA. TRBV21-1 corresponds to a pseudogene. The sample was PBMCs. The sequence derives from a male donor in good health and CMV-seronegative. In DNA form, the CDR3 reads TGTGCCAGCAGCCTCCCCAGGGTAGACACCGGGGAGCTGTTTTTT. Its translation is CASSLPRVDTGELFF.